The clone carrying this TCR beta chain was detected a few times. The data derive from a study of identical twins. This CDR3 has 15 residues. In germline, CDR1 is PRHDT, CDR2 FYEKMQ (reference sequence). Between the trimmed V and J ends, which lost 4 bases and 5 bases, there was a span of 17 bases. TCRdb ran MiXCR on the 5' RACE reads and lists one entry per CDR3 protein. The sample contains approximately 700,000 distinct CDR3 sequences, 15% to 20% of which appear only once. These data are also associated with another study on T cells expressing NK-cell markers.

The receptor was isolated from a young woman in good health. The V call is TRBV13, the J call TRBJ2-5; D possibly uses TRBD1 or TRBD2 (6 bases each). The sequencing input was PBMCs. CDR3 residues: CASSSPTGGWETQYF. The CDR3, as DNA: TGTGCCAGCAGCTCCCCGACAGGAGGGTGGGAGACCCAGTACTTC. Drawing the rest from reference TRBV13 and TRBJ2-5, the complete variable domain is AAGVIQSPRHLIKEKRETATLKCYPIPRHDTVYWYQQGPGQDPQFLISFYEKMQSDKGSIPDRFSAQQFSDYHSELNMSSLELGDSALYFCASSSPTGGWETQYFGPGTRLLVL.